This paragraph reports one TCR beta chain. This record comes from a study of brain T cells in children with intractable seizures. The method was immunoSEQ multiplex PCR; TCRdb's version includes in-frame clones alone and lacks a portion of them. The data contain approximately 7,800 clones, about 73% of them singletons. With 2 bases clipped from V and 2 bases from J, the junction kept 1 base outside the gene matches. CDR3 length: 14 residues. The germline gives CDR1 SGHRS, CDR2 YFSETQ. Only cases whose brain tissue showed the highest T cell transcript signatures were sequenced. The chain has TRBV5-1 and TRBJ2-4; 7 nucleotides align to TRBD1. This material consisted of resected brain tissue, taken at surgery. The receptor was derived from a boy under two years old with tuberous sclerosis and intractable seizures. The CDR3: CASSLQGTKNIQYF. The CDR3 DNA follows: TGCGCCAGCAGCTTACAGGGGACCAAAAACATTCAGTACTTC.